Following are 16 T cell receptor beta chains from one sample sequenced in a study of T cell responses to AZD1222 COVID-19 vaccine. Using immunoSEQ multiplex PCR, the repertoire was profiled, and TCRdb retains in-frame clones only, with some absent. The sample lists some 84,000 clones; approximately 83% were seen once. This specimen consisted of peripheral blood, obtained on day 0 of AZD1222 vaccination. These receptors originate from an adult in good health.

The genes are TRBV11-3 and TRBJ2-5, with 7 bases aligning to TRBD2. The junction had 6 bases not matched to a gene; V was cut back by 0 bases and J by 5 bases. Germline V gene data show CDR1 as SGHNT and CDR2 as YENEEA. The CDR3 runs 15 residues. The CDR3 DNA reads as TGTGCCAGCAGCTTAGAGGGGGGGAAGTGGGAGACCCAGTACTTC. Translating it yields CASSLEGGKWETQYF.

V and J are TRBV9 and TRBJ2-1, with 9 bases aligning to TRBD2. This CDR3 spans 17 amino acids. Germline CDR1 reads SGDLS; CDR2 reads YYNGEE. The J segment lost 1 base and the V segment lost 2 bases, leaving 7 bases of the junction unmatched. This chain's CDR3 is CASSVGIAGASYNEQFF. The CDR3, as DNA: TGTGCCAGCAGCGTGGGTATAGCGGGAGCATCCTACAATGAGCAGTTCTTC.

The V call is TRBV27, the J call TRBJ1-2; unclear D gene. The V end lost 0 bases, the J end lost 2 bases, and 4 bases lay between the germline ends. There are 13 residues in the CDR3. CDR1 is MNHEY, CDR2 SMNVEV, per germline (reference sequence). CDR3 nucleotides: TGTGCCAGCAGTTTATCCGGGAACTATGGCTACACCTTC. This translates into CASSLSGNYGYTF.

The chain couples TRBV24-1 to TRBJ2-2; a possible D gene is TRBD1 (6 bases). Between the trimmed V and J ends, which lost 3 bases and 4 bases, there was a span of 14 bases. The CDR3 is 16 amino acids. Germline CDR1 is KGHDR and CDR2 is SFDVKD. CDR3 sequence: CATSDASGAITGELFF. In nucleotides, the CDR3 is TGTGCCACCAGTGATGCCTCAGGGGCCATCACCGGGGAGCTGTTTTTT.

The gene calls are TRBV7-9 and TRBJ2-1; D is unresolved. The CDR3 sequence is 13 residues long. V shed 6 bases and J shed 5 bases, with 11 bases lying between them. Germline V gene lookup returns CDR1 SEHNR and CDR2 FQNEAQ (reference sequence). CDR3 protein: CASRAVWDNEQFF. CDR3 coding DNA: TGTGCCAGCAGAGCTGTATGGGACAATGAGCAGTTCTTC. Looking up the rest from reference TRBV7-9 and TRBJ2-1 gives the full variable domain: DTGVSQNPRHKITKRGQNVTFRCDPISEHNRLYWYRQTLGQGPEFLTYFQNEAQLEKSRLLSDRFSAERPKGSFSTLEIQRTEQGDSAMYLCASRAVWDNEQFFGPGTRLTVL.

In the case of this clone: Other DNA sequences in this specimen translate into the identical CDR3. The rearrangement joins TRBV28 to TRBJ2-2; D not resolved. The CDR3 runs to 11 residues. Germline assignment: CDR1 MDHEN and CDR2 SYDVKM. Trimming cost V 3 bases and J 8 bases, with 4 bases left between them. CDR3 amino acids: CASSFVGELFF. CDR3 DNA sequence: TGTGCCAGCAGTTTCGTGGGGGAGCTGTTTTTT.

The chain is built from TRBV6-2 or TRBV6-3 and TRBJ2-7; no definite D call. The germline V gene has CDR1 MNHEY and CDR2 SVGEGT. The CDR3 is 13 amino acids. Between the trimmed V and J ends, which lost 6 bases and 0 bases, there was a span of 9 bases. CDR3 amino acids: CASSRESSYEQYF. In DNA, the CDR3 is TGTGCCAGCAGCCGAGAATCCTCCTACGAGCAGTACTTC.

In this sample, this clone turned up once. This chain joins TRBV5-1 and TRBJ2-5; 7 bases agree with TRBD1. The CDR3 sequence is 13 residues long. The germline gives CDR1 SGHRS, CDR2 YFSETQ. Losses at the gene ends were 5 bases for V and 3 bases for J; bases not matched to a gene: 4. The DNA for the CDR3 is TGCGCCAGCAGAGAGGGGGCAGAAGAGACCCAGTACTTC. Amino acid sequence: CASREGAEETQYF.

CDR3 nucleotides: TGTGCCAGTAAGGACAGGGTATCCTACGAGCAGTACTTC. It specifies CASKDRVSYEQYF. The V gene is TRBV19, the J gene TRBJ2-7, with 8 bases fitting TRBD1. Germline lookup yields CDR1 LNHDA and CDR2 SQIVND (reference sequence). The V and J ends lost 7 bases and 1 base, in that order; junction bases with no gene match: 3. The CDR3 contains 13 residues.

The chain has TRBV11-2 and TRBJ2-5, with 9 bases that match TRBD1. Trimming removed 5 bases from V and 3 bases from J; junction bases left unmatched: 1. The CDR3 totals 13 residues. The germline V gene has CDR1 SGHAT and CDR2 FQNNGV. CDR3 sequence: CASSRDREETQYF. The CDR3 DNA is TGTGCCAGCAGCCGGGACAGGGAAGAGACCCAGTACTTC.

This clone was observed a handful of times. The chain couples TRBV11-2 to TRBJ1-4, with a weak D call TRBD1 (5 bases). V lost 3 bases and J 8 bases, leaving 13 bases between the germline ends. This CDR3 region has 14 residues. Germline assignment: CDR1 SGHAT and CDR2 FQNNGV. The CDR3 DNA follows: TGTGCCAGCAGCTTGAACGCGGGGCAGGAAAAACTGTTTTTT. It encodes CASSLNAGQEKLFF.

This chain joins TRBV5-1 and TRBJ2-1; 16 nucleotides match TRBD2. The germline V gene encodes CDR1 SGHRS and CDR2 YFSETQ. The length of the CDR3 is 23 residues. V was clipped by 0 bases and J by 0 bases; unmatched bases: 15. The CDR3 region is CASSLARGEGLAGGQSSYNEQFF. CDR3 sequence (DNA): TGCGCCAGCAGCTTGGCCCGAGGGGAGGGACTAGCGGGAGGGCAGAGCTCCTACAATGAGCAGTTCTTC.

This chain links TRBV20-1 with TRBJ2-5; D is unclear. This CDR3 contains 11 residues. Trimming left V 0 bases short and J 9 bases short, with 8 bases between. From germline, CDR1 is DFQATT and CDR2 SNEGSKA (reference sequence). CDR3 sequence reads: CSARDRRAQYF. In nucleotides, the CDR3 is TGCAGTGCTAGAGATCGTAGGGCCCAGTACTTC.

The V call is TRBV6-5, the J call TRBJ2-7; TRBD2 agrees at 8 bases. Germline CDR1 MNHEY, CDR2 SVGAGI. The ends lost 0 bases at V and 5 bases at J; junction bases unmatched: 3. The CDR3 covers 14 residues. The CDR3 DNA reads as TGTGCCAGCAGTTACTCAGGACTAGCCCACGAGCAGTACTTC. Translated: CASSYSGLAHEQYF.

This chain uses TRBV7-2 with TRBJ2-5, with 7 positions matching TRBD2. Trimming took 5 bases from V and 0 from J; bases not matched to a gene: 9. The CDR3 sequence is 16 residues long. The germline V gene encodes CDR1 SGHTA and CDR2 FQGNSA. The CDR3: CASSPGTTLYQETQYF. The CDR3 DNA is TGTGCCAGCAGCCCAGGGACTACCCTGTACCAAGAGACCCAGTACTTC.

The CDR3 DNA is TGTGCCAGCAGCTTGGGTACGGGGGAAAGCGAGCAGTACTTC. Residues: CASSLGTGESEQYF. This chain joins TRBV5-4 and TRBJ2-7; D is perhaps TRBD2 (6 bases). This CDR3 comprises 14 residues. Between the trimmed V and J ends, which lost 0 bases and 6 bases, there was a span of 13 bases. Germline V gives CDR1 SGHNT, CDR2 YYREEE (reference sequence).